The 9 T cell receptor beta chains listed next were all sequenced from one sample in a study of shared clonotypes between healthy human individuals (dated by TCRdb to the early 2020s). The protocol used for the library was the immunoSEQ multiplex PCR assay. Entries here come from immuneACCESS through TCRdb and include only in-frame sequences with V and J called. Some clones fail to appear in such tables; in the studies checked, an unresolved V gene covers under half of the shortfall, and the cause of the remainder is unknown. Recorded for this sample are millions of clones; approximately 95% of them occurred a single time. The top ten constitute roughly 1.1% of the sample. CD8 naive samples were obtained by positive selection for CCR7 among CD45RO-negative cells, yielding a CD45RA+CCR7+ population from which TemRA cells were excluded. The sequenced material came from naive CD8+ T cells sorted from blood. The sample's cell subset or site label, decoded: CD45RA+CCR7+. These receptors all stem from a man younger than 35 in good health.

This chain links TRBV2 with TRBJ1-5; D is ambiguous. Germline lookup yields CDR1 SNHLY and CDR2 FYNNEI. The CDR3 consists of 15 residues. V shed 3 bases and J shed 0 bases, with 9 bases lying between them. CDR3 residues: CASSDFSHSNQPQHF. The DNA for the CDR3 is TGTGCCAGCAGTGACTTTTCCCATAGCAATCAGCCCCAGCATTTT.

In DNA, the CDR3 is TGTGCCAGCAGCCCTCGGGACAGGGGCGAAGAAAAACTGTTTTTT. It translates to CASSPRDRGEEKLFF. This chain joins TRBV9 and TRBJ1-4, with 10 bases lining up with TRBD1. J lost 8 bases, V lost 4 bases, and 8 bases had no gene match. This CDR3 has 15 amino acids. Germline V gene data show CDR1 as SGDLS and CDR2 as YYNGEE.

This clone was picked up one time. The chain has TRBV4-3 and TRBJ2-1, with a weak D call TRBD2 (6 bases). From germline, CDR1 is LGHNA and CDR2 YSLEER. CDR3 length equals 16 residues. V was shortened by 0 bases and J by 4 bases, with 13 bases between the two germline ends. CDR3 DNA sequence: TGCGCCAGCAGCCAAGAGTTTAGCGGAGTTTACAATGAGCAGTTCTTC. It codes for CASSQEFSGVYNEQFF.

V and J are TRBV19 and TRBJ1-1; D is perhaps TRBD1 (6 bases). Germline V gives CDR1 LNHDA, CDR2 SQIVND (reference sequence). The V end was cut by 7 bases, the J end by 0 bases, with 21 bases between. This CDR3 has 17 residues. The CDR3 spells CASMKWDTSIMNTEAFF. The DNA of the CDR3 is TGTGCCAGTATGAAATGGGACACCAGCATTATGAACACTGAAGCTTTCTTT. The full variable domain, its missing parts supplied by reference TRBV19 and TRBJ1-1, is DGGITQSPKYLFRKEGQNVTLSCEQNLNHDAMYWYRQDPGQGLRLIYYSQIVNDFQKGDIAEGYSVSREKKESFPLTVTSAQKNPTAFYLCASMKWDTSIMNTEAFFGQGTRLTVV.

The chain recombines TRBV19 with TRBJ2-7, with D perhaps TRBD1 (6 bases). Germline V gene data show CDR1 as LNHDA and CDR2 as SQIVND (reference sequence). The ends were cut back, 2 bases at V and 2 bases at J, with 10 bases in the middle. This CDR3 region has 14 residues. Here the CDR3 reads CASSITGQTYEQYF. DNA for the CDR3: TGTGCCAGTAGTATAACCGGACAGACCTACGAGCAGTACTTC. The complete variable domain, with remaining parts taken from reference TRBV19 and TRBJ2-7, reads DGGITQSPKYLFRKEGQNVTLSCEQNLNHDAMYWYRQDPGQGLRLIYYSQIVNDFQKGDIAEGYSVSREKKESFPLTVTSAQKNPTAFYLCASSITGQTYEQYFGPGTRLTVT.

This chain links TRBV6-5 with TRBJ2-1; D perhaps matches TRBD2 (6 bases). V gave up 6 bases and J gave up 4 bases, with 16 bases separating them. Per germline, CDR1 MNHEY and CDR2 SVGAGI. This CDR3 has 15 amino acids. The CDR3 DNA is TGTGCCAGCAGATACACGGGGGAGCTTTACAATGAGCAGTTCTTC. Protein: CASRYTGELYNEQFF.

The chain links TRBV7-9 to TRBJ1-2; D not resolved. The CDR3 runs to 14 residues. V shed 5 bases and J shed 0 bases, with 10 bases lying between them. Per the germline V gene, CDR1 is SEHNR and CDR2 is FQNEAQ (reference sequence). This CDR3 reads CASSPEDSNYGYTF. The CDR3 DNA is TGTGCCAGCAGCCCAGAAGACTCTAACTATGGCTACACCTTC.

The V call is TRBV6-4, the J call TRBJ2-2; D uncertain. Germline lookup yields CDR1 MRHNA and CDR2 SNTAGT. V was trimmed by 8 bases and J by 17 bases, leaving 12 bases between them. This CDR3 comprises 9 residues. CDR3 amino acids: CASDPGGFF. The CDR3 nucleotides read TGTGCCAGCGACCCAGGTGGTTTTTTT.

The V gene is TRBV4-1, the J gene TRBJ2-1; D is perhaps TRBD2 (5 bases). CDR3 length equals 15 residues. V was clipped by 5 bases and J by 9 bases, with 20 bases between them. The germline gives CDR1 MGHRA, CDR2 YSYEKL. The CDR3 coding sequence is TGCGCCAGCAGCATGGACGGAAACCTAGGAGGTGAGCAGTTCTTC. As protein: CASSMDGNLGGEQFF.